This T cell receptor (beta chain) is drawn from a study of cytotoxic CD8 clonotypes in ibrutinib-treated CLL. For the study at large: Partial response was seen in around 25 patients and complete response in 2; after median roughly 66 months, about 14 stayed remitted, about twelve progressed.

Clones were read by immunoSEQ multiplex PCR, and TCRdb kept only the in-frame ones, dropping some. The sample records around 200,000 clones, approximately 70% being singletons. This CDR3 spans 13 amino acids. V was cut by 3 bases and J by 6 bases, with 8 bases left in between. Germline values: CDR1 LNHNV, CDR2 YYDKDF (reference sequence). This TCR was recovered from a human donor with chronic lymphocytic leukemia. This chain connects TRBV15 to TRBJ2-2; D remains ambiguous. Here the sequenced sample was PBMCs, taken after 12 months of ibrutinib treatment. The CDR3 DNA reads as TGTGCCACCAGCAGTCCGTCGTCCGGGGAGCTGTTTTTT. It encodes CATSSPSSGELFF.